This passage covers 3 T cell receptor beta chains from one sample sequenced in a study of T cell repertoires in cytomegalovirus infection. These TCRs' antigens remain unknown. TCRdb re-analysed the reads in MiXCR, keeping a single row per CDR3 protein. The table has roughly 80,000 distinct CDR3 sequences, 35% to 50% seen once. The sequencing here drew on CD8+ T cells from cultured PBMCs, taken from culture after CMV antigen stimulation. The receptor source for this set is a human donor in good health (CMV status not recorded). Some clones in this sample may be carry-over from other donors' samples.

The chain combines TRBV3-1 with TRBJ2-7, with 13 bases fitting TRBD2. The CDR3 covers 15 residues. V shed 6 bases and J 3 bases; nucleotides not matched to a gene: 5. CDR1 is LGHDT and CDR2 is YNNKEL in the germline V gene (reference sequence). CDR3 coding DNA: TGTGCCAGCAGGTCCACTAGCGGGGGGGTCTACGAGCAGTACTTC. It translates to CASRSTSGGVYEQYF.

The chain links TRBV10-3 to TRBJ1-2; D perhaps matches TRBD1 (5 bases). From germline, CDR1 is ENHRY and CDR2 SYGVKD. The CDR3 is 19 residues long. The germline V and J ends were trimmed by 11 bases and 6 bases, with 37 bases remaining between them. The CDR3 bases are TGTGCCGGGTCGGGGGGATTCCGAGGACCGGCAAGGGGTACGGATGGCTACACCTTC. This encodes CAGSGGFRGPARGTDGYTF.

The V gene is TRBV28, the J gene TRBJ1-1; D gene unclear. This CDR3 comprises 13 residues. Trimming pared 3 bases from V and 2 bases from J, leaving 7 bases between. Germline CDR1 and CDR2: MDHEN and SYDVKM. The CDR3 DNA is TGTGCCAGCAGTTTCGATGCTAACACTGAAGCTTTCTTT. Its protein product is CASSFDANTEAFF. Using reference TRBV28 and TRBJ1-1 for the parts outside the CDR3, the full variable domain is DVKVTQSSRYLVKRTGEKVFLECVQDMDHENMFWYRQDPGLGLRLIYFSYDVKMKEKGDIPEGYSVSREKKERFSLILESASTNQTSMYLCASSFDANTEAFFGQGTRLTVV.